This passage covers 15 T cell receptor beta chains from one sample sequenced in a study of early T cells in non-severe SARS-CoV-2 infection. TCRdb reprocessed the 5' RACE reads with MiXCR, giving one entry per CDR3 protein. The sample yields roughly 17,000 distinct CDR3 sequences, more than 5.5% seen once. Material: whole blood, obtained at baseline. These TCRs come from an adult who was a healthcare worker with PCR-confirmed SARS-CoV-2 infection or an uninfected control (not recorded which).

This clonotype was seen a handful of times. The chain couples TRBV6-2 or TRBV6-3 to TRBJ2-6; D gene ambiguous. Trimming removed 9 bases at V and 0 bases at J, with 6 bases between. The germline gives CDR1 MNHEY, CDR2 SVGEGT. CDR3 length: 13 amino acids. Here the CDR3 reads CASSSSGANVLTF. In nucleotides, the CDR3 is TGTGCCAGTAGTAGCTCTGGGGCCAACGTCCTGACTTTC.

This clonotype showed up just a few times. This chain links TRBV5-1 with TRBJ2-1, with 10 bases aligning to TRBD2. Germline V gives CDR1 SGHRS, CDR2 YFSETQ. The CDR3 covers 18 residues. The trim removed 4 bases at V and 4 bases at J, leaving 14 bases unmatched. The CDR3 is CASSLRSPGTSEYNEQFF. The CDR3 coding sequence is TGCGCCAGCAGCCTCCGAAGCCCCGGGACTAGCGAGTACAATGAGCAGTTCTTC.

The table lists this clonotype with many counts. V is TRBV3-1 and J is TRBJ2-1, with 13 bases aligning to TRBD2. Germline-derived CDR1 and CDR2 are LGHDT and YNNKEL (reference sequence). The trim removed 3 bases at V and 9 bases at J, leaving 5 bases unmatched. This CDR3 has 15 amino acids. The CDR3 protein is CASSQGTSGVSEQFF. CDR3 sequence (DNA): TGTGCCAGCAGCCAGGGGACTAGCGGGGTTTCTGAGCAGTTCTTC.

This clonotype was found many times. The chain carries TRBV10-3 and TRBJ1-1; D ambiguous. Germline V CDR1 and CDR2: ENHRY, SYGVKD. Trimming cost V 10 bases and J 3 bases, with 18 bases left between them. The CDR3 spans 14 residues. The CDR3 reads CATTPRVEDTEAFF. CDR3 DNA: TGTGCCACCACCCCCCGGGTAGAGGACACTGAAGCTTTCTTT.

The genes are TRBV15 and TRBJ1-2; D not resolved. This CDR3 is built from 13 residues. Germline V gene sequence: CDR1 LNHNV, CDR2 YYDKDF (reference sequence). Trimming took off 0 bases at V and 5 bases at J, with 7 bases between the two ends. The CDR3 protein is CATSRDRDYGYTF. The CDR3 coding sequence is TGTGCCACCAGCAGAGATCGGGATTATGGCTACACCTTC.

This clonotype came up a few times. V gene TRBV12-5 combines with J gene TRBJ1-1; TRBD1 is a possible D gene (6 bases). Trimming left V 8 bases short and J 2 bases short, with 12 bases between. CDR3 length: 13 residues. Per the germline V gene, CDR1 is LGHNT and CDR2 is FRNRAP. The CDR3 region has the DNA TGTGCTAGTACACAGGGTTATAACACTGAAGCTTTCTTT. This sequence encodes CASTQGYNTEAFF.

By proportion, this clonotype is medium-sized. The V call is TRBV20-1, the J call TRBJ2-7; D might be TRBD2 (7 bases). The germline V gene encodes CDR1 DFQATT and CDR2 SNEGSKA (reference sequence). V gave up 6 bases and J gave up 0 bases, with 15 bases separating them. The CDR3 consists of 14 residues. The CDR3 sequence is CSAPLRGASYEQYF. The DNA of the CDR3 is TGCAGTGCGCCTCTACGGGGGGCCTCCTACGAGCAGTACTTC.

This clonotype was seen at least ten times. The V and J genes are TRBV12-3 or TRBV12-4 and TRBJ1-1, with D unresolved. The CDR3 extends over 13 amino acids. V was cut by 0 bases and J by 10 bases, with 12 bases left in between. This CDR3 reads CASSLASWSGAFF. The CDR3 DNA sequence: TGTGCCAGCAGTTTAGCTAGTTGGAGTGGAGCTTTCTTT.

Many counts were recorded for this clonotype. V gene TRBV18 combines with J gene TRBJ1-4; D gene uncertain. The CDR3 totals 16 residues. The V gene's germline CDR1 is KGHSH and CDR2 LQKENI. V was shortened by 3 bases and J by 0 bases, with 11 bases between the two germline ends. The chain's CDR3 is CASSPAADSTNEKLFF. The CDR3 nucleotides read TGTGCCAGCTCACCGGCGGCGGATTCAACTAATGAAAAACTGTTTTTT.

The gene calls are TRBV4-2 and TRBJ2-5, with 10 bases identical to TRBD2. The CDR3 is made up of 19 amino acids. The V and J ends lost 1 base and 1 base, in that order; junction bases with no gene match: 12. Germline CDR1 is LGHNA and CDR2 is YNFKEQ. The CDR3 loop reads CASSQVFSGGAVSQETQYF. The CDR3 DNA reads TGTGCCAGCAGCCAAGTGTTCAGCGGGGGGGCCGTGAGCCAAGAGACCCAGTACTTC.

This clonotype was recorded many times. The rearrangement joins TRBV5-6 to TRBJ1-2, with D uncertain. V lost 0 bases and J 2 bases, leaving 8 bases between the germline ends. Germline loops: CDR1 SGHDT, CDR2 YYEEEE. There are 14 residues in the CDR3. CDR3 sequence reads: CASSLAINNYGYTF. CDR3 DNA sequence: TGTGCCAGCAGCTTGGCCATAAACAACTATGGCTACACCTTC. Full variable domain (remainder filled in from reference TRBV5-6 and TRBJ1-2): DAGVTQSPTHLIKTRGQQVTLRCSPKSGHDTVSWYQQALGQGPQFIFQYYEEEERQRGNFPDRFSGHQFPNYSSELNVNALLLGDSALYLCASSLAINNYGYTFGSGTRLTVV.

This clonotype came up a few times. This chain joins TRBV7-2 and TRBJ2-4; D not resolved. Germline CDR1 is SGHTA and CDR2 is FQGNSA. This CDR3 is built from 12 residues. Deletions cut 2 bases from V and 6 bases from J, with 5 bases between. CDR3 nucleotides: TGTGCCAGCAGCTTAAGCCCAAACATTCAGTACTTC. It specifies CASSLSPNIQYF.

This clonotype was detected many times. The chain combines TRBV7-6 with TRBJ2-2; a possible D gene is TRBD1 (5 bases). Per the germline V gene, CDR1 is SGHVS and CDR2 is FNYEAQ. Trimming removed 5 bases from V and 3 bases from J, with 13 bases in between. The CDR3 has 15 residues. The CDR3, as DNA: TGTGCCAGCAGCCGCCGAGAGACAGACACCGGGGAGCTGTTTTTT. Translation gives CASSRRETDTGELFF.

This clonotype occurred many times. The chain has TRBV6-1 and TRBJ2-7; D not certain. Germline V gene data show CDR1 as MNHNS and CDR2 as SASEGT. V lost 4 bases and J 6 bases, leaving 10 bases between the germline ends. This CDR3 is 12 amino acids long. This CDR3 reads CASSVRIGEQYF. The CDR3 DNA follows: TGTGCCAGCAGTGTCCGCATCGGCGAGCAGTACTTC.

This clonotype was detected ten times or more. The V call is TRBV3-1, the J call TRBJ1-2; D is uncertain. The CDR3 spans 12 residues. Germline lookup yields CDR1 LGHDT and CDR2 YNNKEL (reference sequence). V lost 10 bases, J lost 9 bases, and 18 bases lay in between. The CDR3 coding sequence is TGTGCCAAAGGGCAGGACCCAAGGAGCTACACCTTC. As protein: CAKGQDPRSYTF.